This T cell receptor (beta chain) was found in a study of blood T cell repertoires in COVID-19. Study background: Samples taken during acute and convalescent COVID-19 were collected in the United States, Italy and Spain.

Sequencing used immunoSEQ multiplex PCR; TCRdb keeps in-frame clones, though not all of them. The sample contains about 330,000 clones, around 87% of which appear only once. The sequenced sample was peripheral blood. The sequence came from a woman in her 50s with active or convalescent COVID-19.

The CDR3 coding sequence is TGTGCCAGTAGTATTGGGAGGGGAAGGCCCCAGCATTTT. As protein: CASSIGRGRPQHF. The chain links TRBV19 to TRBJ1-5, with TRBD1 as a possible D gene (5 bases). This CDR3 comprises 13 residues. Germline V gene sequence: CDR1 LNHDA, CDR2 SQIVND (reference sequence). V was trimmed by 3 bases and J by 9 bases, leaving 12 bases between them. The full variable domain, its missing parts supplied by reference TRBV19 and TRBJ1-5, is DGGITQSPKYLFRKEGQNVTLSCEQNLNHDAMYWYRQDPGQGLRLIYYSQIVNDFQKGDIAEGYSVSREKKESFPLTVTSAQKNPTAFYLCASSIGRGRPQHFGDGTRLSIL.